This T cell receptor beta chain was identified in a study of identical twins. Template switching introduced a universal primer site, and the cDNA bore unique molecular identifiers. MiXCR, applied by TCRdb to the 5' RACE reads, yields one record per CDR3 protein. In the table there are roughly 470,000 distinct CDR3 sequences, roughly 13% of which are singletons. Details on this clonotype: What it recognizes is unknown.

Notes on the study in general: Invariant populations such as MAIT and iNKT cells could partly muddle zero-insertion analyses.

The sample also formed part of further work on yellow fever vaccine responses in identical twins.

Sequencing was performed on CD4+ T cells sorted from blood. The source is a woman aged 18-30 years in good health.

The CDR3 protein is CASSYSMRANSPLHF. In nucleotides, the CDR3 is TGTGCCAGCAGTTACTCGATGCGGGCGAATTCACCCCTCCACTTT. V is TRBV6-5 and J is TRBJ1-6; no definite D call. The CDR3 has 15 residues. Between the trimmed V and J ends, which lost 0 bases and 7 bases, there was a span of 10 bases. Germline V gene data show CDR1 as MNHEY and CDR2 as SVGAGI.